Shown below are 15 T cell receptor beta chains from a single sample sequenced in a study of T-cell reconstitution after alpha-beta-depleted transplantation in children. Unique molecular identifiers were incorporated during preparation of the TCRbeta library. TCRdb re-analysed the PCR reads in MiXCR, keeping a single row per CDR3 protein. The sample holds approximately 430,000 distinct CDR3 sequences, around 15% seen once. This material consisted of PBMCs, mostly from graft donor cells, taken 360 days after TCRalphabeta/CD19-depleted stem cell transplant. The receptors shown here come from a boy younger than two who had a stem cell transplant for Wiskott-Aldrich syndrome, so the T cells may come from the graft donor.

This clonotype was observed a few times. The rearrangement uses TRBV21-1 and TRBJ2-2; whether TRBD1, the table's D call, matches the DNA was not checked. TRBV21-1 counts as a pseudogene. This CDR3 has 14 amino acids. The CDR3 loop is CASSHGQNTGELFF. The CDR3 nucleotides read TGTGCCAGCAGCCACGGACAGAACACCGGGGAGCTGTTTTTT.

This clonotype was seen only a few times. V and J are TRBV7-9 and TRBJ2-6; D may match TRBD1 or TRBD2 (6 bases each). The CDR3 sequence is 17 residues long. The V and J ends lost 5 bases and 0 bases respectively, with 14 bases between them. From germline, CDR1 is SEHNR and CDR2 FQNEAQ (reference sequence). DNA of the CDR3: TGTGCCAGCAGCCGGGGACTGACAGGCTCTGGGGCCAACGTCCTGACTTTC. Protein product: CASSRGLTGSGANVLTF.

This clonotype has a single count. DNA of the CDR3: TGTGCCAGCAGGGCTGACAGACCCAACTATGGCTACACCTTC. Translation: CASRADRPNYGYTF. The V call is TRBV6-1, the J call TRBJ1-2, with TRBD1 as a possible D gene (5 bases). Per the germline V gene, CDR1 is MNHNS and CDR2 is SASEGT. Trimming cost V 6 bases and J 2 bases, with 13 bases left between them. CDR3 length: 14 residues.

In its sample, this clonotype was seen many times. The gene calls are TRBV6-2 or TRBV6-3 and TRBJ2-1; possibly TRBD1 or TRBD2 for D (6 bases each). This CDR3 has 15 amino acids. Germline V gene sequence: CDR1 MNHEY, CDR2 SVGEGT. V was shortened by 0 bases and J by 10 bases, with 16 bases between the two germline ends. The CDR3 region has the DNA TGTGCCAGCAGTTACTCATGGGGGGCGGTTACGGAGCAGTTCTTC. As protein: CASSYSWGAVTEQFF.

The CDR3: CAISRNRGRRGANVLTF. CDR3 nucleotides: TGTGCCATCAGTAGAAACAGGGGCAGAAGGGGGGCCAACGTCCTGACTTTC. This sequence joins TRBV10-3 and TRBJ2-6; TRBD1 matches 7 bases. V shed 5 bases and J 4 bases; nucleotides not matched to a gene: 11. The CDR3 is 17 residues long. Germline V gene data show CDR1 as ENHRY and CDR2 as SYGVKD.

This chain joins TRBV6-1 and TRBJ2-1; a possible D gene is TRBD1 (5 bases). V lost 1 base to trimming and J lost 3 bases, with 13 bases between them. Germline CDR1 is MNHNS and CDR2 is SASEGT. This CDR3 is 16 amino acids long. Here the CDR3 reads CASSEGMGLLYNEQFF. In DNA form, the CDR3 reads TGTGCCAGCAGTGAAGGTATGGGGCTCCTCTACAATGAGCAGTTCTTC.

This clonotype was seen only a few times. The V and J genes are TRBV6-1 and TRBJ2-1; perhaps D is TRBD1 or TRBD2 (5 bases each). In germline, CDR1 is MNHNS, CDR2 SASEGT. Trimming removed 6 bases from V and 3 bases from J, with 12 bases in between. CDR3 length: 14 residues. The CDR3 nucleotides are TGTGCCAGCAGCCCCGGGGCGGTCTACAATGAGCAGTTCTTC. It codes for CASSPGAVYNEQFF.

The chain has TRBV24-1 and TRBJ2-5, with D perhaps TRBD1 or TRBD2 (5 bases each). Germline-derived CDR1 and CDR2 are KGHDR and SFDVKD. The CDR3 has 15 amino acids. The germline V and J ends were trimmed by 3 bases and 4 bases, with 14 bases remaining between them. The CDR3 DNA follows: TGTGCCACCAGTGATCCCCGTGCTGGGGGAGAGACCCAGTACTTC. Protein product: CATSDPRAGGETQYF.

The rearrangement uses TRBV9 and TRBJ2-1, with 15 bases matching TRBD2. The CDR3 extends over 17 amino acids. Germline V gene lookup returns CDR1 SGDLS and CDR2 YYNGEE. The trim removed 4 bases at V and 4 bases at J, leaving 6 bases unmatched. CDR3 sequence: CASSPRTSGRVYNEQFF. Written as DNA, the CDR3 is TGTGCCAGCAGCCCCCGGACTAGCGGGAGGGTGTACAATGAGCAGTTCTTC.

This clonotype was counted at least ten times. V and J are TRBV10-3 and TRBJ2-4; TRBD2 aligns across 12 bases. The trim removed 6 bases at V and 7 bases at J, leaving 4 bases unmatched. The CDR3 length is 14 residues. Germline V gene sequence: CDR1 ENHRY, CDR2 SYGVKD. The CDR3 reads CAIRPGLAGNIQYF. DNA for the CDR3: TGTGCCATCAGGCCCGGACTAGCGGGGAACATTCAGTACTTC.

About this clonotype: At one of its ends the junction is not consistent with the germline gene, which may arise from a read error. This chain connects TRBV7-8 to TRBJ2-7; TRBD2 aligns across 8 bases. The CDR3 has 15 residues. Germline V lookup: CDR1 SGHVS, CDR2 FQNEAQ. The CDR3 bases are TGTGCCAGCAGTTTAGCCGGGACTAGGGGTTACGAGCAGTACTTC. Residues: CASSLAGTRGYEQYF.

This clonotype was counted a few times. The CDR3 bases are TGTGCCAGCAGCGCCCGGTCCGGTCAGCCCCAGCATTTT. It specifies CASSARSGQPQHF. The rearrangement uses TRBV7-2 and TRBJ1-5; D ambiguous. The germline V gene encodes CDR1 SGHTA and CDR2 FQGNSA. This CDR3 has 13 residues. V lost 5 bases and J 6 bases, leaving 11 bases between the germline ends. Full variable domain (remainder filled in from reference TRBV7-2 and TRBJ1-5): GAGVSQSPSNKVTEKGKDVELRCDPISGHTALYWYRQSLGQGLEFLIYFQGNSAPDKSGLPSDRFSAERTGGSVSTLTIQRTQQEDSAVYLCASSARSGQPQHFGDGTRLSIL.

This clonotype was recorded at least ten times. The chain combines TRBV12-3 or TRBV12-4 with TRBJ2-5, with 9 bases that match TRBD2. This CDR3 has 15 residues. V lost 3 bases to trimming and J lost 4 bases; unmatched junction nucleotides: 6. DNA of the CDR3: TGTGCCAGCAGTTTTGTTAGCGGGAGTGGAGAGACCCAGTACTTC. This translates into CASSFVSGSGETQYF.

The genes are TRBV27 and TRBJ2-1, with D hard to call. Germline V gene lookup returns CDR1 MNHEY and CDR2 SMNVEV (reference sequence). V was trimmed by 5 bases and J by 3 bases, leaving 8 bases between them. The CDR3 spans 13 residues. As DNA, the CDR3 is TGTGCCAGCAGTATACAATTCTACAATGAGCAGTTCTTC. Protein sequence: CASSIQFYNEQFF.

This clonotype occurred a few times. This rearrangement joins TRBV18 to TRBJ2-3; weak D call: TRBD2 (5 bases). Trimming stripped 4 bases from V and 4 bases from J, with 12 bases between. Germline V lookup: CDR1 KGHSH, CDR2 LQKENI. This CDR3 has 14 residues. CDR3 DNA sequence: TGTGCCAGCTCACTCCGTACCGGGGCAGATACGCAGTATTTT. This translates into CASSLRTGADTQYF. The full variable domain, with the rest looked up from reference TRBV18 and TRBJ2-3, is NAGVMQNPRHLVRRRGQEARLRCSPMKGHSHVYWYRQLPEEGLKFMVYLQKENIIDESGMPKERFSAEFPKEGPSILRIQQVVRGDSAAYFCASSLRTGADTQYFGPGTRLTVL.